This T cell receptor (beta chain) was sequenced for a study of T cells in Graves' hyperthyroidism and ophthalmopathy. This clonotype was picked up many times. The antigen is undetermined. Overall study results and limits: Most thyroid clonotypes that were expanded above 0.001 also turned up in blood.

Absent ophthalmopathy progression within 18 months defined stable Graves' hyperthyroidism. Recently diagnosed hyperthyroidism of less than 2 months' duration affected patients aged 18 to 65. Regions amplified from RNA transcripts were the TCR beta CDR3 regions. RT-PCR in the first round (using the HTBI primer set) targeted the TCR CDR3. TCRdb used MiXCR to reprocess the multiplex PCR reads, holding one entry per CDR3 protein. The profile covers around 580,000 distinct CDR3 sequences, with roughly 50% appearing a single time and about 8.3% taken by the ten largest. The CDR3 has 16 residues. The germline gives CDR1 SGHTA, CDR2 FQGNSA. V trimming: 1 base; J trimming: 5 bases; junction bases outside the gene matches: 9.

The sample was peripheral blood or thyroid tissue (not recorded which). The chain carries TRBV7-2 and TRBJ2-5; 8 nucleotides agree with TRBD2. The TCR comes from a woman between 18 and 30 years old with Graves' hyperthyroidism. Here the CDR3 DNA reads TGTGCCAGCAGCTTAGAAGGGTCTAGCGGGTGGGAGACCCAGTACTTC. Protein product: CASSLEGSSGWETQYF.